These T cell receptor beta chains were read from a single sample in a study of a mutant IDH1 vaccine in newly diagnosed glioma. Their antigen targets remain unknown. Generated by immunoSEQ multiplex PCR, the TCRdb table keeps only in-frame clones and is missing some. The sample comprises approximately 50,000 clones, just under 80% of which are singletons, and around 5.3% rests with the top ten. The input for sequencing was PBMCs, taken from a glioma patient whose treatment included an IDH1 peptide vaccine. These TCRs come from a man aged 45-65 years with glioma. Both conserved end residues are part of each CDR3. Each record gives: V gene, clone size, D gene, J gene, CDR3 protein, CDR3 DNA. The D gene is left open where the match is weak. A clone size is listed for some rows: how often the clone was seen (once, few, many), or a class if it is expanded.

v_gene: TRBV14; abundance: NA; d_gene: NA; j_gene: TRBJ2-1; CDR3aa: CASSQDEGFYNEQFF; CDR3nt: TGTGCCAGCAGCCAAGATGAGGGGTTCTACAATGAGCAGTTCTTC
v_gene: TRBV9; abundance: NA; d_gene: TRBD2; j_gene: TRBJ2-5; CDR3aa: CASSPGGGEGETQYF; CDR3nt: TGTGCCAGCAGCCCCGGGGGAGGGGAAGGAGAGACCCAGTACTTC
v_gene: TRBV9; abundance: few; d_gene: NA; j_gene: TRBJ2-2; CDR3aa: CASSPDTANTGELFF; CDR3nt: TGTGCCAGCAGCCCCGACACCGCGAACACCGGGGAGCTGTTTTTT
v_gene: TRBV18; abundance: few; d_gene: NA; j_gene: TRBJ1-5; CDR3aa: CASSPGARQPQHF; CDR3nt: TGTGCCAGCTCACCAGGGGCACGTCAGCCCCAGCATTTT
v_gene: TRBV27; abundance: NA; d_gene: NA; j_gene: TRBJ2-1; CDR3aa: CASSLGLYNEQFF; CDR3nt: TGTGCCAGCAGTTTGGGGCTGTACAATGAGCAGTTCTTC
v_gene: TRBV18; abundance: NA; d_gene: NA; j_gene: TRBJ1-1; CDR3aa: CASSPQENTEAFF; CDR3nt: TGTGCCAGCTCACCACAGGAGAACACTGAAGCTTTCTTT
v_gene: TRBV7-3; abundance: once; d_gene: NA; j_gene: TRBJ1-1; CDR3aa: CASSRDPNTEAFF; CDR3nt: TGTGCCAGCAGCCGGGACCCCAACACTGAAGCTTTCTTT
v_gene: TRBV5-1; abundance: NA; d_gene: TRBD1; j_gene: TRBJ2-1; CDR3aa: CASSLPPTGQVYNEQFF; CDR3nt: TGCGCCAGCAGCCTGCCACCCACGGGACAGGTCTACAATGAGCAGTTCTTC
v_gene: TRBV6-6; abundance: NA; d_gene: NA; j_gene: TRBJ1-5; CDR3aa: CASTLSGGNQPQHF; CDR3nt: TGTGCCAGCACTCTGTCGGGGGGCAATCAGCCCCAGCATTTT
v_gene: TRBV5-6; abundance: NA; d_gene: NA; j_gene: TRBJ2-3; CDR3aa: CASSLPGPDTQYF; CDR3nt: TGTGCCAGCAGCTTGCCAGGGCCAGATACGCAGTATTTT
v_gene: TRBV6-5; abundance: NA; d_gene: NA; j_gene: TRBJ1-4; CDR3aa: CASSYGSNEKLFF; CDR3nt: TGTGCCAGCAGTTACGGAAGTAATGAAAAACTGTTTTTT
v_gene: TRBV29-1; abundance: NA; d_gene: NA; j_gene: TRBJ1-5; CDR3aa: CSVLAAGAVRWPQHF; CDR3nt: TGCAGCGTCCTAGCGGCTGGGGCCGTCCGGTGGCCCCAGCATTTT
v_gene: TRBV6-6; abundance: NA; d_gene: TRBD1; j_gene: TRBJ1-1; CDR3aa: CASSSADRGETEAFF; CDR3nt: TGTGCCAGCAGTTCGGCTGACAGGGGAGAGACTGAAGCTTTCTTT
v_gene: TRBV2; abundance: NA; d_gene: NA; j_gene: TRBJ2-5; CDR3aa: CASSGKWQGTQYF; CDR3nt: TGTGCCAGCAGTGGTAAATGGCAGGGGACCCAGTACTTC
v_gene: TRBV2; abundance: few; d_gene: NA; j_gene: TRBJ1-5; CDR3aa: CASSGDTYQPQHF; CDR3nt: TGTGCCAGCAGTGGGGACACCTATCAGCCCCAGCATTTT
v_gene: TRBV28; abundance: once; d_gene: TRBD1; j_gene: TRBJ1-4; CDR3aa: CASSPPGQGGEKLFF; CDR3nt: TGTGCCAGCAGTCCGCCGGGACAGGGGGGTGAAAAACTGTTTTTT
v_gene: TRBV7-2; abundance: NA; d_gene: TRBD1; j_gene: TRBJ2-2; CDR3aa: CASSLRRTGLGELFF; CDR3nt: TGTGCCAGCAGCCTACGGAGGACAGGTCTCGGGGAGCTGTTTTTT
v_gene: TRBV6-5; abundance: NA; d_gene: TRBD1; j_gene: TRBJ1-4; CDR3aa: CASSPTGGRGEKLFF; CDR3nt: TGTGCCAGCAGCCCAACAGGGGGAAGGGGGGAAAAACTGTTTTTT
v_gene: TRBV19; abundance: NA; d_gene: NA; j_gene: TRBJ1-5; CDR3aa: CASSHDRTGPQHF; CDR3nt: TGTGCCAGTAGTCATGACAGGACCGGGCCCCAGCATTTT
v_gene: TRBV29-1; abundance: NA; d_gene: NA; j_gene: TRBJ1-1; CDR3aa: CSVEGQMNTEAFF; CDR3nt: TGCAGCGTTGAGGGACAAATGAACACTGAAGCTTTCTTT
v_gene: TRBV28; abundance: NA; d_gene: NA; j_gene: TRBJ2-5; CDR3aa: CASSLRTVQETQYF; CDR3nt: TGTGCCAGCAGTTTAAGAACAGTCCAAGAGACCCAGTACTTC
v_gene: TRBV9; abundance: NA; d_gene: NA; j_gene: TRBJ2-1; CDR3aa: CASSPRGVRSYNEQFF; CDR3nt: TGTGCCAGCAGCCCCCGCGGGGTGAGATCCTACAATGAGCAGTTCTTC
v_gene: TRBV19; abundance: few; d_gene: NA; j_gene: TRBJ1-5; CDR3aa: CASSTTGYQPQHF; CDR3nt: TGTGCCAGTAGTACCACAGGGTACCAGCCCCAGCATTTT
v_gene: TRBV25-1; abundance: once; d_gene: TRBD1; j_gene: TRBJ2-3; CDR3aa: CASSDQPGQSTDTQYF; CDR3nt: TGTGCCAGCAGTGATCAACCGGGACAGTCCACAGATACGCAGTATTTT
v_gene: TRBV18; abundance: NA; d_gene: NA; j_gene: TRBJ1-5; CDR3aa: CASSPIRNRDGQPQHF; CDR3nt: TGTGCCAGCTCACCAATCCGGAACAGGGATGGTCAGCCCCAGCATTTT